Listed below are T cell receptor beta chains from one sample, sequenced in a study of cytomegalovirus exposure and HLA in healthy donors. The repertoire was sequenced with immunoSEQ multiplex PCR; TCRdb's copy has only in-frame clones and lacks some. The table shows 20,000 to 25,000 clones, with around 77% occurring only once. Sequenced: PBMCs. The receptor set was obtained from a man between 60 and 70 years old in good health and CMV-seronegative. Each CDR3 is given with its conserved first and last residue. The order of the fields is D gene, clone size, V gene, J gene, CDR3 protein, CDR3 DNA. D genes are given only for firm matches. Not every row has a clone size; where given, it reads once, few, many or a size class.

>TRBD2|few|TRBV7-9|TRBJ2-5
CASSSTTPSGTSIETQYF
TGTGCCAGCAGCTCGACCACTCCGTCCGGGACTAGCATAGAGACCCAGTACTTC
>-|once|TRBV9|TRBJ1-1
CASSPLGGMNTEAFF
TGTGCCAGCAGCCCCTTGGGGGGGATGAACACTGAAGCTTTCTTT
>-|-|TRBV7-3|TRBJ1-2
CASRRSFGYTF
TGTGCCAGCAGGAGAAGCTTTGGCTACACCTTC
>TRBD1|-|TRBV6-1|TRBJ2-7
CASSTGTGIYEQYF
TGTGCCAGCAGTACCGGGACAGGGATCTACGAGCAGTACTTC
>-|-|TRBV7-9|TRBJ2-7
CASSPSYSSYQQYF
TGTGCCAGCAGCCCGAGTTATAGCTCCTACCAGCAGTACTTC
>-|-|TRBV7-3|TRBJ1-5
CASSALQGRPQHF
TGTGCCAGCAGCGCCCTACAGGGTCGCCCCCAGCATTTT
>TRBD1|-|TRBV4-2|TRBJ2-2
CASSRDRVLELFF
TGTGCCAGCAGCCGAGACAGGGTTTTGGAGCTGTTTTTT
>TRBD1|-|TRBV10-3|TRBJ1-4
CAIRQGAYEKLFF
TGTGCCATCAGGCAGGGGGCCTATGAAAAACTGTTTTTT
>-|-|TRBV30|TRBJ2-7
CAWSRGEASYEQYF
TGTGCCTGGAGTCGAGGGGAGGCTTCCTACGAGCAGTACTTC
>TRBD1|-|TRBV7-9|TRBJ1-6
CASSLEGGGSPLHF
TGTGCCAGCAGCTTAGAAGGGGGCGGGTCACCCCTCCACTTT
>-|-|TRBV27|TRBJ1-2
CASSFSGLNYGYTF
TGTGCCAGCAGTTTCTCAGGGCTTAACTATGGCTACACCTTC
>-|-|TRBV9|TRBJ1-2
CASSVVTGGYTF
TGTGCCAGCAGCGTAGTCACAGGGGGCTACACCTTC
>TRBD2|few|TRBV30|TRBJ2-2
CAWSATSPGELFF
TGTGCCTGGAGCGCGACTAGCCCCGGGGAGCTGTTTTTT
>-|few|TRBV5-1|TRBJ2-7
CASSLGGEAAFYEQYF
TGCGCCAGCAGCTTGGGGGGGGAGGCCGCGTTCTACGAGCAGTACTTC
>-|-|TRBV13|TRBJ2-3
CASGFGGRTDTQYF
TGTGCCAGCGGCTTCGGGGGGCGCACAGATACGCAGTATTTT
>-|-|TRBV11-3|TRBJ2-1
CASSLDGVGGEQFF
TGTGCCAGCAGCTTAGACGGCGTGGGCGGGGAGCAGTTCTTC
>TRBD1|-|TRBV30|TRBJ1-2
CAWTGGNYGYTF
TGTGCCTGGACAGGGGGGAACTATGGCTACACCTTC
>-|-|TRBV5-8|TRBJ2-3
CASSSSPGKGTDTQYF
TGTGCCAGCAGCTCCTCCCCGGGGAAGGGCACAGATACGCAGTATTTT